The 31 T cell receptor beta chains in this list originate from one sample, sequenced in a study of OX40 agonist ivuxolimab in advanced cancers. Profiled with immunoSEQ multiplex PCR; TCRdb holds only in-frame clones, not every one. This sample has tens of thousands of clones, with roughly 86% found just once. The specimen was CD4+ or CD8+ T cells sorted from blood, collected in a trial of the OX40 agonist ivuxolimab. These receptors were obtained from an adult with an advanced solid tumor such as melanoma, head and neck, liver or kidney cancer.

This CDR3 is CASSSNVEMQGALWGNQPQHF. CDR3 DNA: TGTGCCAGCAGTTCCAACGTGGAGATGCAGGGGGCATTGTGGGGCAATCAGCCCCAGCATTTT. This sequence joins TRBV28 and TRBJ1-5; 8 bases map to TRBD1. J gave up 2 bases and V 4 bases, and 22 bases lay outside the gene matches. CDR3 length: 21 amino acids. Germline V gene sequence: CDR1 MDHEN, CDR2 SYDVKM.

The rearrangement uses TRBV11-2 and TRBJ2-1; D remains unclear. The CDR3 has 12 amino acids. With 8 bases removed from V and 8 bases from J, the gap between germline ends came to 13 bases. Germline lookup yields CDR1 SGHAT and CDR2 FQNNGV. CDR3 nucleotide sequence: TGTGCCAGCGAGGATGATAGACATGAGCAGTTCTTC. Protein: CASEDDRHEQFF.

The CDR3 bases are TGCAGCGTTTTGGGACTTGTCTACGAGCAGTACTTC. It is translated as CSVLGLVYEQYF. The gene calls are TRBV29-1 and TRBJ2-7; weak D call: TRBD2 (6 bases). CDR1 and CDR2 (germline): SQVTM, ANQGSEA. V shed 5 bases and J shed 3 bases, with 11 bases lying between them. The CDR3 has 12 amino acids.

J is TRBJ2-7 and V is TRBV25-1, with 9 bases that match TRBD1. The J segment lost 5 bases and the V segment lost 6 bases, leaving 8 bases of the junction unmatched. This CDR3 spans 14 amino acids. Germline V CDR1 and CDR2: MGHDK, SYGVNS. In DNA form, the CDR3 reads TGTGCCAGCAGGTTGACAGGGGGACGGAACGAGCAGTACTTC. It codes for CASRLTGGRNEQYF.

This clone is a singleton in its sample. V usage is TRBV30 and J usage is TRBJ2-2; a possible D gene is TRBD2 (5 bases). Germline V CDR1 and CDR2: GTSNPN, SVGIG (reference sequence). Trimming removed 4 bases at V and 4 bases at J, with 13 bases between. The CDR3 length is 14 residues. CDR3 sequence reads: CAWIRSRGTGELFF. The DNA for the CDR3 is TGTGCCTGGATCCGGAGCCGGGGCACCGGGGAGCTGTTTTTT.

The rearrangement joins TRBV7-2 to TRBJ2-3; 7 bases line up with TRBD2. There are 15 residues in the CDR3. Germline trimming cut 1 base from V and 2 bases from J; bases unmatched to any gene: 3. Germline V CDR1 and CDR2: SGHTA, FQGNSA. CDR3 nucleotides: TGTGCCAGCAGCTTAGAGCGGGGTTTCACAGATACGCAGTATTTT. Its protein is CASSLERGFTDTQYF.

This clone is a singleton in its sample. The chain is built from TRBV9 and TRBJ2-1; D remains unclear. The CDR3 covers 14 residues. Germline lookup yields CDR1 SGDLS and CDR2 YYNGEE. V dropped 0 bases and J dropped 3 bases, with 7 bases sitting between them. The CDR3: CASSVGNNYNEQFF. CDR3 DNA: TGTGCCAGCAGCGTAGGGAACAACTACAATGAGCAGTTCTTC.

The chain combines TRBV5-1 with TRBJ2-7, with D possibly being TRBD2 (5 bases). CDR1 SGHRS and CDR2 YFSETQ come from the germline V gene. The V and J ends lost 4 bases and 3 bases respectively, with 14 bases between them. This CDR3 has 14 amino acids. For the CDR3, the DNA is TGCGCCAGCAGCCTCATGAGGGCTGACTACGAGCAGTACTTC. It codes for CASSLMRADYEQYF.

This chain links TRBV10-3 with TRBJ2-7, with D tentatively TRBD2 (6 bases). V was shortened by 9 bases and J by 7 bases, with 13 bases between the two germline ends. Germline CDR1 and CDR2: ENHRY and SYGVKD. This CDR3 region has 11 residues. The CDR3 sequence is CAMGDSWEQYF. For the CDR3, the DNA is TGTGCCATGGGGGACTCCTGGGAGCAGTACTTC.

The rearrangement uses TRBV30 and TRBJ1-5; weak D call: TRBD1 (5 bases). Between the trimmed V and J ends, which lost 0 bases and 3 bases, there was a span of 12 bases. Germline lookup yields CDR1 GTSNPN and CDR2 SVGIG (reference sequence). The CDR3 has 15 amino acids. DNA of the CDR3: TGTGCCTGGAGTGTAGTGGCAGGGTTCAATCAGCCCCAGCATTTT. Its protein is CAWSVVAGFNQPQHF.

The chain links TRBV7-9 to TRBJ2-1; 11 bases agree with TRBD2. V lost 2 bases, J lost 4 bases, and 4 bases stayed unmatched. The CDR3 contains 16 residues. Germline V gene lookup returns CDR1 SEHNR and CDR2 FQNEAQ (reference sequence). CDR3 protein: CASSLMGLAEYNEQFF. The CDR3 DNA reads TGTGCCAGCAGCTTAATGGGACTAGCGGAATACAATGAGCAGTTCTTC.

The rearrangement links TRBV28 to TRBJ2-7; 10 bases fit TRBD2. Germline assignment: CDR1 MDHEN and CDR2 SYDVKM. The CDR3 is 14 residues long. Losses at the gene ends were 7 bases for V and 1 base for J; bases not matched to a gene: 4. CDR3 residues: CASILAGASYEQYF. In DNA, the CDR3 is TGTGCCAGCATCCTAGCGGGGGCTTCCTACGAGCAGTACTTC.

The chain couples TRBV28 to TRBJ2-5; 8 bases match TRBD1. There are 17 residues in the CDR3. V was clipped by 4 bases and J by 2 bases; unmatched bases: 12. Germline assignment: CDR1 MDHEN and CDR2 SYDVKM. CDR3 sequence (DNA): TGTGCCAGCAGTTCATTTCAAGGACAGGGCTGGCAAGAGACCCAGTACTTC. Translation gives CASSSFQGQGWQETQYF.

The chain couples TRBV4-3 to TRBJ2-1; no clear D. Between the trimmed V and J ends, which lost 0 bases and 9 bases, there was a span of 9 bases. Germline CDR1 reads LGHNA; CDR2 reads YSLEER. The CDR3 runs 13 residues. The CDR3 DNA reads TGCGCCAGCAGCCAAGAAGGGATGGTTGAGCAGTTCTTC. Amino acids: CASSQEGMVEQFF.

CDR3 region: CAWSVPPGDTEAFF. Written as DNA, the CDR3 is TGTGCCTGGAGTGTACCCCCAGGGGACACTGAAGCTTTCTTT. The chain couples TRBV30 to TRBJ1-1, with TRBD1 as a possible D gene (6 bases). Trimming took off 0 bases at V and 3 bases at J, with 11 bases between the two ends. There are 14 residues in the CDR3. CDR1 and CDR2 (germline): GTSNPN, SVGIG (reference sequence).

V and J are TRBV4-1 and TRBJ2-5, with 9 bases lining up with TRBD1. Germline-derived CDR1 and CDR2 are MGHRA and YSYEKL. The CDR3 extends over 17 amino acids. Germline trimming cut 0 bases from V and 9 bases from J; bases unmatched to any gene: 14. The CDR3 sequence: CASSQDGGTGSLVAQYF. The CDR3 region has the DNA TGCGCCAGCAGCCAAGATGGCGGGACAGGGAGTTTGGTTGCCCAGTACTTC.

The chain employs TRBV4-1 and TRBJ1-1; D is uncertain. This CDR3 comprises 13 residues. V was cut by 1 base and J by 5 bases, with 8 bases left in between. Germline CDR1 MGHRA, CDR2 YSYEKL. The CDR3 protein is CASSQGLRTEAFF. As DNA, the CDR3 is TGCGCCAGCAGCCAAGGTCTTAGGACTGAAGCTTTCTTT.

The rearrangement uses TRBV7-3 and TRBJ2-2; unclear D gene. V was pared by 4 bases and J by 6 bases, with 6 bases between. Germline-derived CDR1 and CDR2 are SGHTA and FQGTGA. This CDR3 contains 12 residues. The CDR3 protein is CASSYVPGELFF. In DNA, the CDR3 is TGTGCCAGCAGCTACGTACCCGGGGAGCTGTTTTTT.

CDR3 residues: CASSLVPGAFTDTQYF. The CDR3 coding sequence is TGTGCCAGCAGCTTAGTTCCGGGAGCCTTCACAGATACGCAGTATTTT. The chain couples TRBV11-1 to TRBJ2-3; tentative D call: TRBD2 (6 bases). V lost 1 base to trimming and J lost 2 bases, with 13 bases between them. Germline values: CDR1 SGHAT, CDR2 FQDESV (reference sequence). CDR3 length: 16 amino acids.

This chain links TRBV28 with TRBJ1-6; possibly TRBD1 for D (6 bases). Germline assignment: CDR1 MDHEN and CDR2 SYDVKM. This CDR3 region has 16 residues. The V end was cut by 5 bases, the J end by 1 base, with 12 bases between. The CDR3 DNA reads TGTGCCAGCAGTCCCGCTCAGGGGTCCTATAATTCACCCCTCCACTTT. Residues: CASSPAQGSYNSPLHF.

The chain recombines TRBV7-3 with TRBJ2-3; no firm D call. Germline V lookup: CDR1 SGHTA, CDR2 FQGTGA. V lost 4 bases, J lost 3 bases, and 11 bases lay in between. CDR3 length: 14 amino acids. For the CDR3, the DNA is TGTGCCAGCAGCTCAGGATCCTCAACAGATACGCAGTATTTT. Residues: CASSSGSSTDTQYF.

The CDR3 region is CASSPQPPYSGGPHNEQFF. In nucleotides, the CDR3 is TGTGCCAGCAGCCCCCAACCCCCCTATAGCGGGGGGCCTCACAATGAGCAGTTCTTC. The chain is built from TRBV11-2 and TRBJ2-1, with TRBD2 identical over 10 bases. This CDR3 has 19 amino acids. Germline V gene sequence: CDR1 SGHAT, CDR2 FQNNGV. Trimming at V came to 5 bases and at J to 5 bases, leaving 18 bases not matched to a gene. Filled out from reference TRBV11-2 and TRBJ2-1, the complete variable domain reads EAGVAQSPRYKIIEKRQSVAFWCNPISGHATLYWYQQILGQGPKLLIQFQNNGVVDDSQLPKDRFSAERLKGVDSTLKIQPAKLEDSAVYLCASSPQPPYSGGPHNEQFFGPGTRLTVL.

The V call is TRBV6-1, the J call TRBJ2-7; 9 bases fit TRBD2. V lost 6 bases to trimming and J lost 7 bases; unmatched junction nucleotides: 13. This CDR3 has 15 amino acids. CDR1 MNHNS and CDR2 SASEGT come from the germline V gene. The CDR3 region has the DNA TGTGCCAGCAGGGCACTAGCGGGCAACACGGGGGAGCAGTACTTC. It is translated as CASRALAGNTGEQYF.

The V call is TRBV27, the J call TRBJ1-5, with unresolved D. Germline assignment: CDR1 MNHEY and CDR2 SMNVEV (reference sequence). V lost 5 bases, J lost 5 bases, and 10 bases lay in between. The CDR3 runs to 13 residues. CDR3 nucleotide sequence: TGTGCCAGCAGTCCATCCAGCTATCAGCCCCAGCATTTT. It is translated as CASSPSSYQPQHF.

The chain employs TRBV7-9 and TRBJ2-2, with 9 bases identical to TRBD1. The CDR3 extends over 16 amino acids. V gave up 5 bases and J gave up 6 bases; unmatched junction bases: 10. Looked up from germline, CDR1 is SEHNR and CDR2 is FQNEAQ (reference sequence). CDR3 sequence reads: CASSNAGTGLAGELFF. The CDR3 DNA follows: TGTGCCAGCAGCAATGCCGGGACAGGGTTGGCCGGGGAGCTGTTTTTT.

There are a few counts of this clone. This chain uses TRBV9 with TRBJ2-3, with 9 bases fitting TRBD2. The CDR3 has 15 amino acids. Germline CDR1 SGDLS, CDR2 YYNGEE. After removal of 6 bases from V and 4 bases from J, the junction contained 9 bases not matched to a gene. DNA for the CDR3: TGTGCCAGCACACGAGGGCGGGGGGGCTCAGATACGCAGTATTTT. Its protein product is CASTRGRGGSDTQYF.

This rearrangement joins TRBV4-3 to TRBJ2-5; perhaps TRBD1 as D (6 bases). Trimming left V 3 bases short and J 2 bases short, with 16 bases between. This CDR3 has 16 residues. Germline V gene sequence: CDR1 LGHNA, CDR2 YSLEER. In DNA, the CDR3 is TGCGCCAGCAGCCAGGCTGCCCGGACAGCGCAAGAGACCCAGTACTTC. It translates to CASSQAARTAQETQYF.

This chain joins TRBV6-1 and TRBJ2-7; D unclear. The CDR3 length is 17 residues. Per the germline V gene, CDR1 is MNHNS and CDR2 is SASEGT. Deletions cut 1 base from V and 1 base from J, with 17 bases between. The CDR3 protein is CASSEGTGHTISYEQYF. The CDR3 nucleotides are TGTGCCAGCAGTGAAGGGACGGGTCACACGATATCCTACGAGCAGTACTTC.

This clone was counted once. This sequence joins TRBV29-1 and TRBJ1-2, with TRBD1 matching 12 bases. V lost 6 bases and J lost 8; bases outside the gene matches: 4. CDR1 SQVTM and CDR2 ANQGSEA come from the germline V gene. This CDR3 has 12 amino acids. CDR3 nucleotide sequence: TGCAGCGTCCCCGGGACAGGGGGCGGCTACACCTTC. Translating gives CSVPGTGGGYTF.

The CDR3 reads CASSLGRTGVTEAFF. CDR3 bases: TGTGCCAGCAGCTTAGGCCGGACAGGGGTCACTGAAGCTTTCTTT. This chain links TRBV7-9 with TRBJ1-1, with 9 nucleotides matching TRBD1. V was pared by 1 base and J by 4 bases, with 4 bases of the junction left unmatched. CDR3 length: 15 residues. Germline V gene sequence: CDR1 SEHNR, CDR2 FQNEAQ (reference sequence).

V and J are TRBV9 and TRBJ2-3, with no clear D. Germline assignment: CDR1 SGDLS and CDR2 YYNGEE. V was trimmed by 3 bases and J by 2 bases, leaving 22 bases between them. The CDR3 is 18 residues long. CDR3 in DNA: TGTGCCAGCAGCGGGATACCCAGGCCGGGCGACCTCACAGATACGCAGTATTTT. Its translation: CASSGIPRPGDLTDTQYF.